This T cell receptor (beta chain) was obtained from a study of vaccination effects on CD4 cells after COVID-19. The overall study: Sampling of two convalescent patients took place 16 days and one week prior to vaccination.

A note on this clone: Its antigen is as yet unknown.

Sequencing was preceded by expansion of antigen-specific CD4+ T cells with viral peptide pools in the ViraFEST assay. The authors isolated CD4+ T cells after roughly 10 days of culture. Convalescent patients had PCR-confirmed SARS-CoV-2 infection between March and December 2020. The culture medium for 2 million or so PBMC per well included about 10 IU/ml IL-2 and around 9.8 ug/ml peptides. Libraries were prepared by immunoSEQ multiplex PCR; TCRdb keeps only in-frame clonotypes and omits some of them. The table includes around 40,000 clones, roughly two thirds detected once. The CDR3 extends over 15 amino acids. In germline, CDR1 is MNHEY, CDR2 SVGAGI. Trimming pared 0 bases from V and 5 bases from J, leaving 13 bases between.

Sequenced material: CD4+ T cells from PBMCs cultured with a peptide pool, taken before COVID-19 vaccination. This TCR came from a human donor who had a prior SARS-CoV-2 infection. The chain is built from TRBV6-5 and TRBJ1-1; tentatively, D is TRBD1 (5 bases). As DNA, the CDR3 is TGTGCCAGCAGTTACTCGATTGCAGGGTTGACTGAAGCTTTCTTT. Translated, it gives CASSYSIAGLTEAFF.